This T cell receptor beta chain was recovered during a study of blood T cell repertoires in COVID-19. Study as a whole: Material from acute and convalescent COVID-19 was sourced from the United States, Italy and Spain. T cells, B-cell-depleted T cells, or PBMCs supplied cDNA or gDNA.

Original analysis: Counts of nucleated cells, estimated from reference gene primer amplification, were obtained. Repertoires were generated with immunoSEQ multiplex PCR, while TCRdb's copy carries only in-frame clones and drops some. The V and J calls and the clone size are those of that table, but D and trimming were determined from the DNA. The sample has fewer than 300,000 clones; about four fifths are singletons. The table lists this clone with a count of one. The TCR sequence derives from a young woman with acute or convalescent COVID-19. Sample: peripheral blood.

The CDR3 sequence: CASSFNRDSYNEQFF. CDR3 DNA: TGTGCCAGCAGCTTTAACAGGGATTCCTACAATGAGCAGTTCTTC. This sequence joins TRBV11-2 and TRBJ2-1, with a weak D call TRBD1 (6 bases). Trimming shortened V by 3 bases and J by 1 base, and 10 bases separated the two germline ends. The length of the CDR3 is 15 residues. Looked up from germline, CDR1 is SGHAT and CDR2 is FQNNGV.